This T cell receptor (beta chain) was identified during a study of CD8+CD57+ T cells in acquired aplastic anemia. Study results and limitations: More than 25 was the count of CD8+ CDR3 sequences that patients shared with controls. Between patients and controls, CD8+ Simpson's diversity did not vary significantly.

The table lists this clonotype with many counts. Its antigen is not known. Investigators profiled TCR beta VDJ and CDR3 from genomic DNA template. One entry per CDR3 protein, called by TCRdb with MiXCR from the reads. The sample yields over 150,000 distinct CDR3 sequences, roughly 40% seen once. The V gene lost 4 bases and the J gene lost 3 bases, with 6 bases spanning the gap. The germline V gene encodes CDR1 MDHEN and CDR2 SYDVKM. This CDR3 has 12 residues. This receptor was identified in a human donor in good health. Sequenced input: sorted CD4+, CD8+, or CD8+CD57+ T cells (not recorded which) from PBMCs. The chain carries TRBV28 and TRBJ2-5, with TRBD1 as a possible D gene (5 bases). This CDR3 is CASSSGKETQYF. CDR3 DNA sequence: TGTGCCAGCAGTTCAGGGAAAGAGACCCAGTACTTC.